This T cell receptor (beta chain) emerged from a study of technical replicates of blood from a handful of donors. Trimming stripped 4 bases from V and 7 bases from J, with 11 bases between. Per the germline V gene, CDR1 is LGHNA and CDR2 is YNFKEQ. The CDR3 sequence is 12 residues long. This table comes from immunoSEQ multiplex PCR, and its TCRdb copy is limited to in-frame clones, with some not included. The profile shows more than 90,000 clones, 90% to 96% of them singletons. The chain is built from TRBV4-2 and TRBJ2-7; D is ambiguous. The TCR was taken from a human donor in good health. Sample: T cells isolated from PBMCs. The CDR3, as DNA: TGTGCCAGCAGCCTAGAGGCCGGGGAGCAGTACTTC. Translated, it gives CASSLEAGEQYF.